A selection of T cell receptor beta chains follows, all from one sample in a study of blood T cell repertoires in COVID-19. Repertoires were generated with immunoSEQ multiplex PCR, while TCRdb's copy carries only in-frame clones and drops some. The sample lists approximately 61,000 clones, roughly 80% occurring once. The sample taken for sequencing was peripheral blood. The receptor source for this set is a man aged 50 to 59 with COVID-19, enrolled during active disease. The CDR3 runs from the conserved cysteine through the conserved F or W. D genes are given only for firm matches. Where a row states a size, it is once, few, many or the class of an expanded clone; other rows omit it.

cdr3_nt cdr3_aa cdr3_length v_call d_call j_call clone_size
TGTGCCAGCAGCGTCTACAGGGGGCCCCCCACAGATACGCAGTATTTT CASSVYRGPPTDTQYF 16 TRBV7-9 TRBD1 TRBJ2-3 NA
TGTGCCAGTAGTGCCCGGACTAAAGGGGAGACCCAGTACTTC CASSARTKGETQYF 14 TRBV19 NA TRBJ2-5 NA
TGTGCCAGCAGCAAGGGACAGGGGGCCTACGAGCAGTACTTC CASSKGQGAYEQYF 14 TRBV9 TRBD1 TRBJ2-7 few
TGCGCCAGCAGCTTGGAAGGGGTTGATCAGCCCCAGCATTTT CASSLEGVDQPQHF 14 TRBV5-1 NA TRBJ1-5 NA
TGCGCCAGCAGCTTAAGCCAGGGCCAAGAGACCCAGTACTTC CASSLSQGQETQYF 14 TRBV5-1 NA TRBJ2-5 NA
TGCAGCGTCGTAGGACTAGCGGGAGTAACAGATACGCAGTATTTT CSVVGLAGVTDTQYF 15 TRBV29-1 TRBD2 TRBJ2-3 NA
TGTGCCATCAAAGGGGCAGGCACTGAAGCTTTCTTT CAIKGAGTEAFF 12 TRBV10-3 NA TRBJ1-1 few
TGTGCCAGCAGCCAAGAAGGACAGACTGAAGCTTTCTTT CASSQEGQTEAFF 13 TRBV3-1/TRBV3-2 NA TRBJ1-1 once
TGTGCCAGCAGTTCAGGGGGAGGAAACTATGGCTACACCTTC CASSSGGGNYGYTF 14 TRBV28 TRBD1 TRBJ1-2 NA
TGTGCCGCAAGGGACTCTAGTCAAGGGGAGCAGTTCTTC CAARDSSQGEQFF 13 TRBV7-2 NA TRBJ2-1 NA
TGTGCCAGCAGCTTAACTAGCGGGAGGCCAAACACCGGGGAGCTGTTTTTT CASSLTSGRPNTGELFF 17 TRBV7-8 TRBD2 TRBJ2-2 few
TGTGCCAGCAGTTTTGCCCGACTACTCGGTACGCAGTATTTT CASSFARLLGTQYF 14 TRBV28 NA TRBJ2-3 NA
TGTGCCAGCAGCGATGAAAAACTGTTTTTT CASSDEKLFF 10 TRBV28 NA TRBJ1-4 NA
TGCGCCAGCAGCCCGGGGACAGGGACGGGGGAGACCCAGTACTTC CASSPGTGTGETQYF 15 TRBV5-1 TRBD1 TRBJ2-5 NA
TGTGCCAGCAGTTTACCAGGGGAAAAAGCTTTCTTT CASSLPGEKAFF 12 TRBV27 NA TRBJ1-1 NA
TGTGCCAGCAGTGAGGACGGACTCTCCTACGAGCAGTACTTC CASSEDGLSYEQYF 14 TRBV6-1 NA TRBJ2-7 NA
TGTGCCAGCAGTTACTCGAACGTCGGTGCCCAGCCCCAGCATTTT CASSYSNVGAQPQHF 15 TRBV6-5 NA TRBJ1-5 NA
TGTGCCAGCAGTCCGGTAGCGGGGGGAAGAGAGACCCAGTACTTC CASSPVAGGRETQYF 15 TRBV6-4 TRBD2 TRBJ2-5 NA
TGTGCCAGCAGCTTAAGACTAGCGGGAGTAAATGAGCAGTTCTTC CASSLRLAGVNEQFF 15 TRBV5-4 TRBD2 TRBJ2-1 NA
TGTGCCAGCAGCCGCGAAATAGACAATGAGCAGTTCTTC CASSREIDNEQFF 13 TRBV11-3 NA TRBJ2-1 NA
TGTGCCAGTAGTTCCGGGACATCTCAGGGGGGGACCCAGTACTTC CASSSGTSQGGTQYF 15 TRBV19 NA TRBJ2-5 NA
TGCGCCAGCAAGGGGGGGGTAGCAACTAATGAAAAACTGTTTTTT CASKGGVATNEKLFF 15 TRBV5-1 NA TRBJ1-4 NA
TGTGCCAGCAGTCTGGACAGGGGATACGAGCAGTACTTC CASSLDRGYEQYF 13 TRBV6-5 TRBD1 TRBJ2-7 NA
TGCAGCGTTGATTGGCTCGATGGCTACACCTTC CSVDWLDGYTF 11 TRBV29-1 NA TRBJ1-2 NA
TGTGCCAGCAGCCAAGATGGAGGGACTAGCGGAAATGAGCAGTTCTTC CASSQDGGTSGNEQFF 16 TRBV3-1/TRBV3-2 TRBD2 TRBJ2-1 NA
TGTGCCAGCACCCCAGTAGGGGGACAGGGTTTCAATGAGCAGTTCTTC CASTPVGGQGFNEQFF 16 TRBV28 TRBD1 TRBJ2-1 NA
TGTGCCAGCACCGAAGGGGCCAGGCGCTACGAGCAGTACTTC CASTEGARRYEQYF 14 TRBV6-5 NA TRBJ2-7 NA
TGCGCCAGCAGCCCGACTAGCGGGAGAACCTACGAGCAGTACTTC CASSPTSGRTYEQYF 15 TRBV4-1 TRBD2 TRBJ2-7 NA
TGTGCCAGCAGTGACAGATCGGAGACCCAGTACTTC CASSDRSETQYF 12 TRBV2 NA TRBJ2-5 NA
TGTGCCAGCAGCTTAGGTGCGGGGAGCTCCTACAATGAGCAGTTCTTC CASSLGAGSSYNEQFF 16 TRBV7-6 NA TRBJ2-1 NA
TGTGCCAGCAGCCCGGGGACAGTTAGCAATCAGCCCCAGCATTTT CASSPGTVSNQPQHF 15 TRBV2 TRBD1 TRBJ1-5 NA